These T cell receptor beta chains were read from a single sample in a study of blood T cell repertoires in COVID-19. This table comes from immunoSEQ multiplex PCR, and its TCRdb copy is limited to in-frame clones, with some not included. Found here are about 340,000 clones, around four fifths of them singletons; the top ten hold almost 3%. Sequenced material: peripheral blood. These receptors were obtained from a man aged 25-40 years with active or convalescent COVID-19. The CDR3 runs from the conserved cysteine through the conserved F or W. A D gene is named only where the DNA matches it firmly.

DNA: TGTGCCAGCAGTTTCACAGGTGCCCCCTACGAGCAGTACTTC
CDR3: CASSFTGAPYEQYF
V: TRBV11-2
J: TRBJ2-7
D: .

DNA: TGTGCCAGCAGTAAATCCAGCGGGAGAGCGGATGAGCAGTTCTTC
CDR3: CASSKSSGRADEQFF
V: TRBV25-1
J: TRBJ2-1
D: TRBD2

DNA: TGTGCCAGCAGTGGTAGGGGTTCCTACGAGCAGTACTTC
CDR3: CASSGRGSYEQYF
V: TRBV2
J: TRBJ2-7
D: .

DNA: TGTGCCAGCAGCTTAAACGGAGCGGGGAACTACGAGCAGTACTTC
CDR3: CASSLNGAGNYEQYF
V: TRBV11-2
J: TRBJ2-7
D: TRBD2

DNA: TGTGCCAGCAGTGCCGGGACAGAGTACAATGAGCAGTTCTTC
CDR3: CASSAGTEYNEQFF
V: TRBV6-4
J: TRBJ2-1
D: TRBD1

DNA: TGTGCCAGTAGTATGTCGGGACACCTCAATCAGCCCCAGCATTTT
CDR3: CASSMSGHLNQPQHF
V: TRBV19
J: TRBJ1-5
D: .

DNA: TGTGCCACCTCTAGCGGGGCCGCTTACAATGAGCAGTTCTTC
CDR3: CATSSGAAYNEQFF
V: TRBV24-1
J: TRBJ2-1
D: TRBD2

DNA: TGTGCCTGGAGTCCCGGGACTAGGGCCGAGCAGTACTTC
CDR3: CAWSPGTRAEQYF
V: TRBV30
J: TRBJ2-7
D: TRBD2

DNA: TGCAGCGTTGGACCAGGGGTTAGGACTGAAGCTTTCTTT
CDR3: CSVGPGVRTEAFF
V: TRBV29-1
J: TRBJ1-1
D: .

DNA: TGTGCCAGCAGCCAGGGTACGGCGGTTAGCTCCTACAATGAGCAGTTCTTC
CDR3: CASSQGTAVSSYNEQFF
V: TRBV7-6
J: TRBJ2-1
D: .

DNA: TGTGCCAGCAGCCGTACTGGGACAGGGGTAGAGACCCAGTACTTC
CDR3: CASSRTGTGVETQYF
V: TRBV7-7
J: TRBJ2-5
D: TRBD1

DNA: TGTGCCAGCAGCTTGCTAGCGGGGAGAGATACGCAGTATTTT
CDR3: CASSLLAGRDTQYF
V: TRBV7-2
J: TRBJ2-3
D: TRBD2

DNA: TGTGCCAGCAGTGAAGCGCGTGGGACTAGTCGGTTCACAGATGAGTTCTTC
CDR3: CASSEARGTSRFTDEFF
V: TRBV6-1
J: TRBJ2-1
D: TRBD2